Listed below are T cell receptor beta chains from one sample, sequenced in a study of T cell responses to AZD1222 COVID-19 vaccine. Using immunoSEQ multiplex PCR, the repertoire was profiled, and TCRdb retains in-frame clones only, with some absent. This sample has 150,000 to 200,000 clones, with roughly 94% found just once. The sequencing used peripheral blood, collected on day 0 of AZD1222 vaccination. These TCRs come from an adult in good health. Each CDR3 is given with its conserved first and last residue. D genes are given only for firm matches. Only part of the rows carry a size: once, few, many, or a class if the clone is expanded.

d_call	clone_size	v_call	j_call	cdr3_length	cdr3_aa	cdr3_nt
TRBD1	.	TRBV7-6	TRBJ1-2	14	CASSGRDREGGYTF	TGTGCCAGCAGCGGCCGGGACAGGGAAGGCGGCTACACCTTC
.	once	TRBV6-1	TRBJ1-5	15	CASSEADGHYQPQHF	TGTGCCAGCAGTGAAGCTGACGGACATTATCAGCCCCAGCATTTT
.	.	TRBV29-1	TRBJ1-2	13	CSVDRLGDNGYTF	TGCAGCGTTGACCGTTTGGGGGATAATGGCTACACCTTC
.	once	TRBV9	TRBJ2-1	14	CASSEGGQFNEQFF	TGTGCCAGCAGCGAAGGGGGGCAGTTCAATGAGCAGTTCTTC
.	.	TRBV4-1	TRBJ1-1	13	CASSQGRTTEAFF	TGCGCCAGCAGCCAAGGAAGGACAACTGAAGCTTTCTTT
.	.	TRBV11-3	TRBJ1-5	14	CASIKSTYNQPQHF	TGTGCCAGCATAAAGAGTACCTACAATCAGCCCCAGCATTTT
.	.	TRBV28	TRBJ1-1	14	CASSFPPLNTEAFF	TGTGCCAGCAGTTTCCCTCCTCTGAACACTGAAGCTTTCTTT
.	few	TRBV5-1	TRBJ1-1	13	CASSQILNTEAFF	TGCGCCAGCAGCCAAATCTTGAACACTGAAGCTTTCTTT
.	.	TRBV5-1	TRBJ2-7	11	CASSASYEQYF	TGCGCCAGCAGCGCTTCCTACGAGCAGTACTTC
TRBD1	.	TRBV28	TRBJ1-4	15	CASSFGQAPSRKLFF	TGTGCCAGCAGTTTTGGACAGGCCCCGTCTCGAAAACTGTTTTTT
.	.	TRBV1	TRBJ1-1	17	CTSSQDGGGPEDTEAFF	TGCACCAGCAGCCAAGATGGGGGAGGGCCTGAGGACACTGAAGCTTTCTTT
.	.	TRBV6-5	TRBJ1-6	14	CASRLIDRGSPLHF	TGTGCCAGCAGGTTGATAGACAGAGGATCACCCCTCCACTTT
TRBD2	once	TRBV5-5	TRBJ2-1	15	CASSFLAGLNNEQFF	TGTGCCAGCAGCTTCTTAGCGGGACTAAACAATGAGCAGTTCTTC
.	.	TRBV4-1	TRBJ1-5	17	CASSQDGGGRNIQPQHF	TGCGCCAGCAGCCAAGATGGAGGAGGGCGGAATATACAGCCCCAGCATTTT
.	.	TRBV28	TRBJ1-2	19	CASSYGRVGLEPQGYGYTF	TGTGCCAGCAGTTACGGACGAGTAGGCTTAGAGCCGCAGGGTTATGGCTACACCTTC
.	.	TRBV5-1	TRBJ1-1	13	CASSERQKTEAFF	TGCGCCAGCAGCGAACGACAGAAGACTGAAGCTTTCTTT
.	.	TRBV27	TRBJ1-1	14	CASSSGHLNTEAFF	TGTGCCAGCAGTTCGGGACACCTGAACACTGAAGCTTTCTTT
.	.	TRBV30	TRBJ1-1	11	CASSGVVQAFF	TGTGCCTCGTCAGGGGTGGTTCAAGCTTTCTTT
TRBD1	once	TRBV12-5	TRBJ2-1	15	CASGNPGQDLDEQFF	TGTGCTAGTGGTAATCCGGGACAGGACCTCGATGAGCAGTTCTTC
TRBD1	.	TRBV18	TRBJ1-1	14	CATGGTGDPYEAFF	TGTGCCACAGGGGGGACAGGGGACCCCTATGAAGCTTTCTTT
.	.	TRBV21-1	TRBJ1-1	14	CASSMRQGSTEAFF	TGTGCCAGCAGCATGCGACAGGGTTCCACTGAAGCTTTCTTT
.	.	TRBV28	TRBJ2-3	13	CASSWRSTDTQYF	TGTGCCAGCAGTTGGCGGAGCACAGATACGCAGTATTTT
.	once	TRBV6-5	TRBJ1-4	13	CASCLATNEKLFF	TGTGCCAGCTGCCTAGCAACTAATGAAAAACTGTTTTTT
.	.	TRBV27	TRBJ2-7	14	CASSLGGFLYEQYF	TGTGCCAGCAGTTTGGGAGGCTTTCTCTACGAGCAGTACTTC
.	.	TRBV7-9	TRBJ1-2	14	CASSDPTGLGGYTF	TGTGCCAGCAGCGACCCGACGGGACTCGGGGGCTACACCTTC
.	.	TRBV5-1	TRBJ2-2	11	CASSSTGELFF	TGCGCCAGCAGCTCCACCGGGGAGCTGTTTTTT